These T cell receptor beta chains were read from a single sample in a study of blood T cell repertoires in COVID-19. Sequenced by immunoSEQ multiplex PCR; TCRdb stores in-frame clones only, minus some. The sample holds roughly 230,000 clones, roughly 84% seen once. Sequencing was done on a sample of peripheral blood. The receptors shown here come from a man aged 50-59 years with active or convalescent COVID-19. Both conserved end residues are part of each CDR3. A D gene is named only where the DNA matches it firmly. The size of a clone is reported for some rows only, either as once, few or many, or as a class for expanded clones.

cdr3_nt cdr3_aa v_call clone_size j_call d_call cdr3_length
TGCGCCAGCAGCTTGACTCTGAGTGGCACAGATACGCAGTATTTT CASSLTLSGTDTQYF TRBV5-1 - TRBJ2-3 - 15
TGTGCCAGCAGTGAAGCGGACAGGGGAGGCTATGGCTACACCTTC CASSEADRGGYGYTF TRBV6-1 - TRBJ1-2 TRBD1 15
TGTGCCAGTAACACGAGAAGCGAAGGGGCCTCCTACGAGCAGTACTTC CASNTRSEGASYEQYF TRBV19 - TRBJ2-7 - 16
TGTGCCAGCAGCTTCCTTAGGACTAGCTCCTACAATGAGCAGTTCTTC CASSFLRTSSYNEQFF TRBV7-9 few TRBJ2-1 TRBD2 16
TGCGCCAGCAGCTCAGGGTTTGACGAGCAGTACTTC CASSSGFDEQYF TRBV5-1 few TRBJ2-7 - 12
TGTGCCAGCAGTCCCCGGGACAGATCTGAAGCTTTCTTT CASSPRDRSEAFF TRBV6-6 - TRBJ1-1 TRBD1 13
TGTGCTAGTGGTTTGGTACGAGGCCCGGGGGGAATGAACACTGAAGCTTTCTTT CASGLVRGPGGMNTEAFF TRBV12-5 - TRBJ1-1 - 18
TGTGCCTGGAGTGTATGGGGGGTCAACACTGAAGCTTTCTTT CAWSVWGVNTEAFF TRBV30 - TRBJ1-1 - 14
TGTGCCAGCAGCCAGGGCCGGGAAAGCTATGGCTACACCTTC CASSQGRESYGYTF TRBV3-1/TRBV3-2 - TRBJ1-2 - 14
TGTGCCAGCAGCTTAGATCTAGGAAACACCGGGGAGCTGTTTTTT CASSLDLGNTGELFF TRBV7-9 - TRBJ2-2 - 15
TGTGCCAGCAGCAACCGGGACAGGGGATTCGGCGTTGAAAAACTGTTTTTT CASSNRDRGFGVEKLFF TRBV5-4 - TRBJ1-4 TRBD1 17
TGTGCCAGCAGCGCCGGGACAGTATATGGCTACACCTTC CASSAGTVYGYTF TRBV28 few TRBJ1-2 TRBD1 13
TGCAGTGCTTTAAGGAGGGACGAGCAGTACTTC CSALRRDEQYF TRBV20-1 - TRBJ2-7 - 11
TGTGCCAGCAGCTTAGACGGGCGGGGGTACAATGAGCAGTTCTTC CASSLDGRGYNEQFF TRBV7-2 - TRBJ2-1 TRBD2 15
TGTGCCAGTAGTACTAGCGGGCGCTCCTACAATGAGCAGTTCTTC CASSTSGRSYNEQFF TRBV19 few TRBJ2-1 TRBD2 15
TGTGCCAGCAGCTTGGCTCCTAGTAGTCAGTTCTTC CASSLAPSSQFF TRBV5-4 - TRBJ2-1 - 12
TGTGCCAGCAGCTTATGGACAGGAGCTGGAAACACCATATATTTT CASSLWTGAGNTIYF TRBV7-9 - TRBJ1-3 TRBD1 15
TGTGCCAGCTCACCACTGCCTATAAACTATGGCTACACCTTC CASSPLPINYGYTF TRBV18 - TRBJ1-2 - 14
TGCGCCAGCAGCTTGGCCGGGGGGCAGTATGAGCAGTTCTTC CASSLAGGQYEQFF TRBV5-1 - TRBJ2-1 - 14
TGTGCCAGCAGCTTGTTTGCGGGACAGGGGAAGGCCCAGTACTTC CASSLFAGQGKAQYF TRBV5-4 - TRBJ2-5 TRBD1 15
TGCGCCAGCAGCCAAGATTCAGGGGTGGCAGATACGCAGTATTTT CASSQDSGVADTQYF TRBV4-1 - TRBJ2-3 - 15
TGTGCCACCAGCAGGAGCGGGGATACGAGGCGTGAGCAGTTCTTC CATSRSGDTRREQFF TRBV24-1 few TRBJ2-1 TRBD2 15
TGTGCCAGCAGCTTGTCCCCTCAGGGGGGATATCAGCCCCAGCATTTT CASSLSPQGGYQPQHF TRBV7-9 - TRBJ1-5 TRBD1 16
TGTGCCAGCAGGATCGGACAGGGGGACATTCAGTACTTC CASRIGQGDIQYF TRBV6-5 - TRBJ2-4 TRBD1 13
TGTGCCAGCAGTTCTCGAAGGGACAGCGTTAATGAAAAACTGTTTTTT CASSSRRDSVNEKLFF TRBV6-2/TRBV6-3 - TRBJ1-4 TRBD1 16
TGCAGCGTTGAGGACAGCCGTCATGATGGCTACACCTTC CSVEDSRHDGYTF TRBV29-1 - TRBJ1-2 - 13
TGTGCCAGCAGTTCAGGGGGTACTGAGCAGTTCTTC CASSSGGTEQFF TRBV28 once TRBJ2-1 TRBD1 12
TGTGCCAGCAGTACGGGGGGCCGAGAGACCCAGTACTTC CASSTGGRETQYF TRBV6-6 once TRBJ2-5 - 13
TGTGCCAGTAGGCCAGGGGGCAATGAGCAGTTCTTC CASRPGGNEQFF TRBV19 few TRBJ2-1 TRBD1 12
TGTGCCAGCAGCTCCGGACAGTACTCACCCCTCCACTTT CASSSGQYSPLHF TRBV7-9 - TRBJ1-6 - 13
TGTGCCAGCAGTTTTCAGGCCGTCCTGACTTTC CASSFQAVLTF TRBV12-3/TRBV12-4 - TRBJ2-6 - 11
TGCGCCAGCAGCCAAGATTTCTTGGGAGGGAAGGATCAGCCCCAGCATTTT CASSQDFLGGKDQPQHF TRBV4-1 - TRBJ1-5 - 17
TGTGCCAGCAGCTTGGGGGAGGGTACGCAGTATTTT CASSLGEGTQYF TRBV5-5 - TRBJ2-3 TRBD2 12
TGTGCCAGCAGCAGGCCCGGGACTAGCTCCTACGAGCAGTACTTC CASSRPGTSSYEQYF TRBV5-4 - TRBJ2-7 TRBD2 15
TGTGCCAGCCGACCGGGGGGGGCGGAACAGCCCCAGCATTTT CASRPGGAEQPQHF TRBV2 - TRBJ1-5 - 14
TGTGCCAGCAGCCAGAGGACAGGGCACACCGGGGAGCTGTTTTTT CASSQRTGHTGELFF TRBV3-1/TRBV3-2 once TRBJ2-2 TRBD1 15
TGTGCCAGCAGCGTAGAGCCTCTACAGGCCTATGGCTACACCTTC CASSVEPLQAYGYTF TRBV9 - TRBJ1-2 - 15
TGTGCCAGCAGCCATCTTTCCCCCGGGAGTACGCAGTATTTT CASSHLSPGSTQYF TRBV4-2 - TRBJ2-3 - 14
TGTGCCAGCAGTTCGTGGTATGGGGGGGCGCGCACTGAAGCTTTCTTT CASSSWYGGARTEAFF TRBV6-2/TRBV6-3 - TRBJ1-1 - 16
TGTGCCAGTAGTATAGGAGGCGGCCAGTTTATGGCCCAGCATTTT CASSIGGGQFMAQHF TRBV19 - TRBJ1-5 - 15
TGCAGCGTTGATGGGACAGGGTTCTACAATGAGCAGTTCTTC CSVDGTGFYNEQFF TRBV29-1 - TRBJ2-1 TRBD1 14
TGTGCCAGCAGCCAAGGTATCGTCCCTAGCACAGATACGCAGTATTTT CASSQGIVPSTDTQYF TRBV14 - TRBJ2-3 - 16
TGTGCCTGGAGTGTGGGGCAGGGCAAGATTCAGTACTTC CAWSVGQGKIQYF TRBV30 - TRBJ2-4 - 13
TGTGCCAGCCACGGGAGCGGGGGACAAGAGACCCAGTACTTC CASHGSGGQETQYF TRBV5-8 - TRBJ2-5 TRBD2 14
TGTGCCAGCAGCCAAACGAGGGGGGGTGAGCAGTTCTTC CASSQTRGGEQFF TRBV14 - TRBJ2-1 - 13
TGTGCCAGCAGCCAAGGTGGCCCTAGACCCACAGATACGCAGTATTTT CASSQGGPRPTDTQYF TRBV4-2 - TRBJ2-3 - 16
TGTGCCACCAGTGATAACAGGGCTCAGCCCCAGCATTTT CATSDNRAQPQHF TRBV24-1 - TRBJ1-5 - 13
TGTGCCAGCAGCAAAATTCCAGGGAAGAACTATGGCTACACCTTC CASSKIPGKNYGYTF TRBV21-1 - TRBJ1-2 - 15
TGTGCCAGCAGGGGACAGGGGTTGAGCACCGGGGAGCTGTTTTTT CASRGQGLSTGELFF TRBV2 - TRBJ2-2 TRBD1 15
TGTGCCGGGACAGGGGCCGGGGAGCTGTTTTTT CAGTGAGELFF TRBV30 - TRBJ2-2 TRBD1 11